Following are 2 T cell receptor beta chains from one sample sequenced in a study of shared clonotypes between healthy human individuals. Profiling relied on immunoSEQ multiplex PCR, and the TCRdb table lists in-frame clones only, not all of them. The data hold about 2.1 million clones, with just under 95% observed a single time. CD45RO-negative, CCR7-selected cells formed the naive CD8 fraction, which excluded terminally differentiated effector memory CD45RA+ cells. The sequencing sample was made of naive CD8+ T cells from PBMCs. All receptors come from a man between 18 and 29 years old in good health. Some clones in this sample may be carry-over from other donors' samples.

V gene TRBV2 combines with J gene TRBJ2-1, with a possible D match to TRBD2 (5 bases). The CDR3 totals 15 residues. Per germline, CDR1 SNHLY and CDR2 FYNNEI. The V end lost 3 bases, the J end lost 0 bases, and 9 bases lay between the germline ends. The CDR3 is CASSDVGSSYNEQFF. The CDR3 region has the DNA TGTGCCAGCAGTGATGTTGGGAGCTCCTACAATGAGCAGTTCTTC.

The V gene is TRBV4-2, the J gene TRBJ2-7; D gene uncertain. The germline V and J ends were trimmed by 0 bases and 0 bases, with 3 bases remaining between them. From germline, CDR1 is LGHNA and CDR2 YNFKEQ. The CDR3 contains 13 residues. The chain's CDR3 is CASSQDNSYEQYF. Written as DNA, the CDR3 is TGTGCCAGCAGCCAAGACAACTCCTACGAGCAGTACTTC.